This T cell receptor (beta chain) originates from a study of T cell repertoires in aging, cancer and after chemotherapy. At the level of the study: Donor ages fell into six groups from 30 or younger up to 70 or older. Healthy donor repertoires were recorded over several months to years and showed clear clonal overlap. Around 8.8 million TCR reads were in the whole dataset.

TCR beta rearrangements were amplified from peripheral blood genomic DNA. The CDR3 extends over 17 amino acids. Germline lookup yields CDR1 ENHRY and CDR2 SYGVKD. Losses at the gene ends were 0 bases for V and 6 bases for J; bases not matched to a gene: 12. By sample fraction, this clonotype is medium-sized (0.01 to 0.1%). A mixed TRB-A/B primer pool amplified rearranged TRB by multiplex touch-down PCR. One entry per CDR3 protein results from TCRdb running MiXCR on the multiplex PCR reads. This sample has under 7,500 distinct CDR3 sequences; roughly 29% occur once, and the top ten carry roughly 3.6%. The rearrangement links TRBV10-3 to TRBJ2-7, with 9 bases identical to TRBD1. The sequencing input was blood. The TCR originated in a human donor in good health. The CDR3 here is CAISESPFGQGFSEQYV. CDR3 in DNA: TGTGCCATCAGTGAGTCGCCTTTCGGACAGGGGTTCAGCGAGCAGTACGTC.